Listed below are T cell receptor beta chains from one sample, sequenced in a study of blood T cell repertoires in COVID-19. Using immunoSEQ multiplex PCR, the repertoire was profiled, and TCRdb retains in-frame clones only, with some absent. The table records about 200,000 clones, more than 75% of them present only once. The sample comprised peripheral blood. The receptor source for this set is a woman in her 40s with COVID-19, enrolled during active disease. CDR3s include the opening cysteine and the closing phenylalanine or tryptophan.

>TRBV5-4|TRBJ2-7
CASSGGVRQDLAPYEQYF
>TRBV5-1|TRBJ1-6
CASSPEGSSNSPLHF
>TRBV18|TRBJ2-5
CASSLGQGAGEETQYF
>TRBV18|TRBJ2-1
CASSPTSAYNEQFF
>TRBV4-2|TRBJ1-5
CASSQEGRGTSQPQHF
>TRBV27|TRBJ2-7
CASSSGQGIYEQYF
>TRBV5-1|TRBJ2-1
CASSLGLADYNEQFF
>TRBV5-4|TRBJ2-7
CATNRGTAPYEQYF
>TRBV4-2|TRBJ1-1
CASSQEIGLTNTEAFF
>TRBV29-1|TRBJ1-1
CSVGDRSGIEAFF
>TRBV7-3|TRBJ1-2
CASSLSPGGQAGDGYTF
>TRBV6-5|TRBJ1-1
CASRNREYTEAFF
>TRBV4-3|TRBJ1-2
CASSQDLGRYGYTF
>TRBV19|TRBJ2-1
CATRRSPGAHTTRNEQFF
>TRBV19|TRBJ1-6
CASSSGLFRASPLHF
>TRBV5-1|TRBJ2-3
CASSWKTGTDTQYF
>TRBV5-3|TRBJ2-3
CARSKCRVAGVIDTQYF
>TRBV18|TRBJ1-1
CASSPRGQDARLNTEAFF
>TRBV6-5|TRBJ2-2
CASTHRANTGELFF
>TRBV11-2|TRBJ2-2
CASSRDSGELFF
>TRBV28|TRBJ1-4
CASRLSGTNEKLFF
>TRBV6-5|TRBJ1-5
CASSPPGVSNQPQHF
>TRBV18|TRBJ2-3
CASSDQRGIADTQYF
>TRBV9|TRBJ2-1
CASSVATSGYNEQFF
>TRBV3-1/TRBV3-2|TRBJ1-1
CASSQGHRNTEAFF
>TRBV5-1|TRBJ2-3
CASSLQGMGTDTQYF
>TRBV19|TRBJ1-2
CASSPSGQNYGYTF
>TRBV4-1|TRBJ2-3
CASSQGAGGPRDTQYF
>TRBV15|TRBJ1-5
CATSGDRGRVQPQHF
>TRBV5-1|TRBJ2-7
CASGDRAYEQYF
>TRBV10-3|TRBJ1-1
CAISVSVRFTEAFF
>TRBV30|TRBJ2-7
CAWIRTSGVHEQYF
>TRBV7-3|TRBJ2-1
CASSLVQGANEQFF
>TRBV19|TRBJ1-2
CASTPQGATQGYTF
>TRBV20-1|TRBJ2-1
CSASRQPNNEQFF
>TRBV19|TRBJ1-5
CASQRTGNQPQHF
>TRBV18|TRBJ1-1
CASSSDLFGTGNTEAFF
>TRBV12-3/TRBV12-4|TRBJ1-5
CASSFRDHQPQHF
>TRBV6-4|TRBJ2-1
CASSDSSEGRGSQFF
>TRBV27|TRBJ1-5
CASSLSRTGLGNQPQHF
>TRBV30|TRBJ2-7
CAWTTGYEQYF
>TRBV27|TRBJ1-1
CASSLWGRNTEAFF
>TRBV9|TRBJ2-7
CASSVDGQGAREQYF
>TRBV3-1/TRBV3-2|TRBJ1-4
CASSQDSTGAGIKFF
>TRBV4-2|TRBJ1-1
CASSQEGQADTEAFF
>TRBV3-1/TRBV3-2|TRBJ2-7
CASSQSDEQYF
>TRBV18|TRBJ2-3
CASSPVEADTQYF
>TRBV5-1|TRBJ2-4
CASSRASGRAMDGNIQYF
>TRBV7-9|TRBJ2-3
CASSPKWADTQYF
>TRBV15|TRBJ2-7
CATREQGTGEQYF